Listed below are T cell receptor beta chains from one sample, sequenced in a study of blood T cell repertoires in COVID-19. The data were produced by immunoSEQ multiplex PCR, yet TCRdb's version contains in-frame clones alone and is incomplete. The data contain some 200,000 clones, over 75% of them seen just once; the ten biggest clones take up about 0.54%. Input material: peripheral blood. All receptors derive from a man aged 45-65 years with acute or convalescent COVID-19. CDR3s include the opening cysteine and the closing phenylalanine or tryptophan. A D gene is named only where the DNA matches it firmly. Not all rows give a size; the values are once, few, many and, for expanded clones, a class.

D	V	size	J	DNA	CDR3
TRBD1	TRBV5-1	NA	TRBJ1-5	TGCGCCAGCAGCGCGGGGACAGGGGATAATCAGCCCCAGCATTTT	CASSAGTGDNQPQHF
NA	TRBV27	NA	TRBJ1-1	TGTGCCAGCAGTTGGGACACGAACACTGAAGCTTTCTTT	CASSWDTNTEAFF
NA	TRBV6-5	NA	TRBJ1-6	TGTGCCAGCAGTCACAGACAGGATAATTCACCCCTCCACTTT	CASSHRQDNSPLHF
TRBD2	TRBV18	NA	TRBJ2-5	TGTGCCAGCTCACCACGCCTAGCGGGTGTGGGGACCCAGTACTTC	CASSPRLAGVGTQYF
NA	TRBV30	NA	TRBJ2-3	TGTGCCTGGAGTGTTAACAGCCCCACAGATACGCAGTATTTT	CAWSVNSPTDTQYF
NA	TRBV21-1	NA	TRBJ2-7	TGTGCCAGCAGCACGACTAGCGGGAGGGCCGGGGAGCAGTACTTC	CASSTTSGRAGEQYF
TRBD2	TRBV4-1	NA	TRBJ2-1	TGCGCCAGCAGCCATGGCCTAGCGGGAGGGCCAAAGTTCTTC	CASSHGLAGGPKFF
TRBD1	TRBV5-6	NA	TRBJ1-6	TGTGCCAGCAGCCTCAGGGACAGGGGGGCAAATTCACCCCTCCACTTT	CASSLRDRGANSPLHF
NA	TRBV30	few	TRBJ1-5	TGTGCCTGGAGTGCGGGAACTAGCAATCAGCCCCAGCATTTT	CAWSAGTSNQPQHF
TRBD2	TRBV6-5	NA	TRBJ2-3	TGTGCCAGCAGTTTAGCGGGGAGCACAGATACGCAGTATTTT	CASSLAGSTDTQYF
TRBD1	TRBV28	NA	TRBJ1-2	TGTGCCAGCAGGTCAGGGGGCACGGGCTACACCTTC	CASRSGGTGYTF
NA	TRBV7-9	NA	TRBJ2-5	TGTGCCAGCAGCTTCCAAGGAGGGTCAGAGACCCAGTACTTC	CASSFQGGSETQYF
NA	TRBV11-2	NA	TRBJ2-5	TGTGCCAGCAGCTTAGGGACTATCCCGCAGGAGACCCAGTACTTC	CASSLGTIPQETQYF
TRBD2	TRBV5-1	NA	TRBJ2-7	TGCGCCAGCAGCTTGGCCCGCGGGAGTGTCTACGAGCAGTACTTC	CASSLARGSVYEQYF
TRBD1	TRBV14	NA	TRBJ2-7	TGTGCCAGCAGCTGGGGGACAGGGATCACCTACGAGCAGTACTTC	CASSWGTGITYEQYF
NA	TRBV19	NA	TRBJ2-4	TGTGCCAGTAGTATTTTCTCTTCGGGAGACATTCAGTACTTC	CASSIFSSGDIQYF
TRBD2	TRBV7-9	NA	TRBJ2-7	TGTGCCAGCAGCTTCGCCATAGCGGGAGGTACCTACGAGCAGTACTTC	CASSFAIAGGTYEQYF
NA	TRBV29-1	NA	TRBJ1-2	TGCAGCGTTGGGACCCGGGGGGGTTACTATGGCTACACCTTC	CSVGTRGGYYGYTF
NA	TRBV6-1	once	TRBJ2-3	TGTGCCAGCAGTGAGTGGACAACGAGCACAGATACGCAGTATTTT	CASSEWTTSTDTQYF
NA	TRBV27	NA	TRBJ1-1	TGTGCCAGCAGAAAACCGGGACAGAACACTGAAGCTTTCTTT	CASRKPGQNTEAFF
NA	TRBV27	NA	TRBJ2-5	TGTGCCAGCAGGTCCCTGACCCTTCCCGGGGAGACCCAGTACTTC	CASRSLTLPGETQYF
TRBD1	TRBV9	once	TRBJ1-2	TGTGCCAGCAGCGGGGGACAGGGCAGGGGCTACACCTTC	CASSGGQGRGYTF